The sequence of this T cell receptor (beta chain) was determined in a study of cytomegalovirus exposure and HLA in healthy donors. Broader study findings: Under in vitro conditions, a few CMV-associated chains were confirmed as specific for CMV antigens. Most TCR sequences were uncommon, yet certain public TCRs appeared in many donors.

The protocol was immunoSEQ multiplex PCR, while the TCRdb copy is restricted to in-frame clones and leaves out a portion. The sample includes about 73,000 clones, 94% seen only once; the top ten take 3.2%. This clone was observed a single time. Antigen: not known. The receptor was derived from a woman in her late teens or twenties in good health and CMV-seropositive. The sequenced sample consisted of PBMCs.

The DNA for the CDR3 is TGTGCCAGCAGTGCCCGAATTCATCGGGAGACCCAGTACTTC. Translation gives CASSARIHRETQYF. The chain has TRBV27 and TRBJ2-5; D gene uncertain. This CDR3 region has 14 residues. Trimming took 5 bases from V and 5 from J, leaving 15 bases between them. Germline V gives CDR1 MNHEY, CDR2 SMNVEV (reference sequence).